The 29 T cell receptor beta chains below were found in one sample sequenced in a study of human T cells and chemical hapten exposure. TCRdb used MiXCR to reprocess the RACE reads, holding one entry per CDR3 protein. Among tens of thousands of distinct CDR3 sequences, 3.3% were seen once, and the ten largest hold approximately 6.7%. Time point given: patch test 2, 6 weeks after DPC sensitization. Treatment specified: therapeutic diphenylcyclopropenone sensitization with weekly scalp DPC. The sample was whole blood, taken in connection with sensitization to the hapten diphenylcyclopropenone (DPC). These receptors were taken from a man aged 35 to 55 with alopecia areata. Some clones in this sample may be carry-over from other donors' samples.

In DNA, the CDR3 is TGTGCCAGCAGCTCGGACAGGGCCACTAATGAAAAACTGTTTTTT. Translated: CASSSDRATNEKLFF. The chain joins TRBV7-2 to TRBJ1-4, with 8 bases matching TRBD1. The V segment lost 4 bases and the J segment 2 bases; nucleotides outside the gene matches: 3. This CDR3 region has 15 residues. Germline V gene sequence: CDR1 SGHTA, CDR2 FQGNSA.

At least ten counts were recorded for this clonotype. The rearrangement uses TRBV24-1 and TRBJ2-3; the D gene is possibly TRBD2 (5 bases). Trimming pared 5 bases from V and 6 bases from J, leaving 11 bases between. Germline values: CDR1 KGHDR, CDR2 SFDVKD. The CDR3 spans 13 residues. In DNA form, the CDR3 reads TGTGCCACCAGTGGTGACTGGAGGGATACGCAGTATTTT. Its translation: CATSGDWRDTQYF.

This clonotype was seen repeatedly, ten times or more. The CDR3 bases are TGTGCCAGCAGCTTAGGGTTAGAGACCCAGTACTTC. Translating it yields CASSLGLETQYF. The chain combines TRBV7-8 with TRBJ2-5; D is unresolved. The ends were cut back, 1 base at V and 4 bases at J, with 4 bases in the middle. Germline values: CDR1 SGHVS, CDR2 FQNEAQ. This CDR3 is 12 amino acids long.

The sample holds many counts of this clonotype. This chain joins TRBV5-6 and TRBJ1-5; 7 bases are a match to TRBD1. This CDR3 region has 13 residues. Germline V gene sequence: CDR1 SGHDT, CDR2 YYEEEE. The V gene end was trimmed by 2 bases and the J gene end by 5 bases; junction bases not matched to a gene: 1. CDR3 nucleotide sequence: TGTGCCAGCAGCTTAGGGGGCGATCAGCCCCAGCATTTT. Its protein is CASSLGGDQPQHF.

This clonotype was seen ten or more times. The genes are TRBV28 and TRBJ2-7; D possibly corresponds to TRBD2 (6 bases). The CDR3 runs to 14 residues. Germline CDR1 MDHEN, CDR2 SYDVKM. Trimming left V 7 bases short and J 4 bases short, with 17 bases between. The CDR3 bases are TGTGCCAGCAAGGGAGGCCCACCCATTTACGAGCAGTACTTC. Protein product: CASKGGPPIYEQYF.

This clonotype was recorded at least ten times. The CDR3 protein is CSAAGQGTSNSPLHF. The DNA for the CDR3 is TGCAGTGCCGCGGGACAGGGAACGAGCAATTCACCCCTCCACTTT. The chain links TRBV20-1 to TRBJ1-6; 9 positions match TRBD1. Germline V CDR1 and CDR2: DFQATT, SNEGSKA (reference sequence). Losses at the gene ends were 6 bases for V and 7 bases for J; bases not matched to a gene: 10. There are 15 residues in the CDR3.

The table lists this clonotype with many counts. This rearrangement joins TRBV3-1 to TRBJ1-1, with a possible D match to TRBD1 (6 bases). The CDR3 is 14 residues long. Germline V lookup: CDR1 LGHDT, CDR2 YNNKEL (reference sequence). The ends were cut back, 2 bases at V and 7 bases at J, with 14 bases in the middle. CDR3 nucleotide sequence: TGTGCCAGCAGCCAATCACGCAGGGGTGATGAAGCTTTCTTT. This codes for CASSQSRRGDEAFF.

There are many counts of this clonotype. This sequence joins TRBV7-3 and TRBJ2-4; D may be TRBD1 or TRBD2 (5 bases each). Germline V gene data show CDR1 as SGHTA and CDR2 as FQGTGA. The CDR3 spans 14 residues. The V and J ends lost 5 bases and 8 bases respectively, with 16 bases between them. CDR3 nucleotide sequence: TGTGCCAGCAGCGCCAAAACGAGAGGGGACATTCAGTACTTC. Translating gives CASSAKTRGDIQYF.

This clonotype has at least ten counts. J is TRBJ2-7 and V is TRBV12-3 or TRBV12-4; 7 bases agree with TRBD1. Trimming cost V 6 bases and J 7 bases; bases outside gene matches: 12. The CDR3 runs to 14 residues. The CDR3 nucleotides read TGTGCCAGCAGCTTGACAGGGTCCCTGAAGGAGCAGTACTTC. It is translated as CASSLTGSLKEQYF.

This clonotype was seen at least ten times. V usage is TRBV13 and J usage is TRBJ2-1; D not resolved. The CDR3 is 14 amino acids. V gave up 0 bases and J gave up 13 bases, with 16 bases separating them. CDR1 is PRHDT and CDR2 is FYEKMQ in the germline V gene (reference sequence). As DNA, the CDR3 is TGTGCCAGCAGCTTAGGGGCCCTGGGCGCTCGACAGTTCTTC. It encodes CASSLGALGARQFF.

Ten or more counts support this clonotype. The gene calls are TRBV13 and TRBJ1-5, with TRBD1 matching 7 bases. This CDR3 has 16 residues. Germline V gene lookup returns CDR1 PRHDT and CDR2 FYEKMQ (reference sequence). V shed 5 bases and J 0 bases; nucleotides not matched to a gene: 7. The chain's CDR3 is CASSTGTAYSNQPQHF. The DNA of the CDR3 is TGTGCCAGCAGCACCGGGACAGCATATAGCAATCAGCCCCAGCATTTT.

CDR3 in amino acids: CASSSGSQGRDTEAFF. The CDR3 coding sequence is TGTGCCAGCAGCAGTGGTTCTCAAGGGAGGGACACTGAAGCTTTCTTT. The chain employs TRBV21-1 and TRBJ1-1. TRBV21-1 is a listed pseudogene. The CDR3 extends over 16 amino acids.

Concerning this clonotype: A read error may be the cause here, since a much bigger clone is one base away. This chain uses TRBV18 with TRBJ2-5, with a tentative D call TRBD2 (7 bases). The germline V gene has CDR1 KGHSH and CDR2 LQKENI. This CDR3 contains 15 residues. CDR3 sequence (DNA): TGTGCCAGCTCATCACCGAAAGGGGGGGAAGAGACCCAGTACTTC. Translated: CASSSPKGGEETQYF.

By proportion, this clonotype is medium-sized. The V gene is TRBV4-3, the J gene TRBJ2-3; 12 nucleotides align to TRBD2. The CDR3 runs to 16 residues. Per germline, CDR1 LGHNA and CDR2 YSLEER. After removal of 0 bases from V and 4 bases from J, the junction contained 2 bases not matched to a gene. CDR3 sequence reads: CASSQDLAGGPDTQYF. CDR3 nucleotide sequence: TGCGCCAGCAGCCAAGACCTAGCGGGAGGGCCAGATACGCAGTATTTT.

This clonotype was counted at least ten times. CDR3 DNA: TGTGCCAGCAGCTATCGGACAGAGGGAGGCGAGCAGTACTTC. Translation: CASSYRTEGGEQYF. The J gene is TRBJ2-7, the V gene TRBV9, with D possibly called TRBD1 or TRBD2 (6 bases each). V shed 4 bases and J shed 6 bases, with 17 bases lying between them. In germline, CDR1 is SGDLS, CDR2 YYNGEE. This CDR3 spans 14 amino acids.

This clonotype came up many times. The chain is built from TRBV11-2 and TRBJ1-6; D gene uncertain. Germline-derived CDR1 and CDR2 are SGHAT and FQNNGV. V lost 5 bases and J 6 bases, leaving 5 bases between the germline ends. The CDR3 runs to 12 residues. As DNA, the CDR3 is TGTGCCAGCAGCCCCAGTAATTCACCCCTCCACTTT. It translates to CASSPSNSPLHF.

V is TRBV7-9 and J is TRBJ1-4, with 7 bases matching TRBD1. Germline values: CDR1 SEHNR, CDR2 FQNEAQ (reference sequence). J lost 11 bases, V lost 0 bases, and 6 bases had no gene match. The CDR3 consists of 14 residues. Written as DNA, the CDR3 is TGTGCCAGCAGCTTAGCTCAGGGGGAGCCCAAACTGTTTTTT. Its translation is CASSLAQGEPKLFF.

This rearrangement joins TRBV6-6 to TRBJ1-5; D is undetermined. V dropped 2 bases and J dropped 2 bases, with 13 bases sitting between them. Per the germline V gene, CDR1 is MNHNY and CDR2 is SVGAGI (reference sequence). The CDR3 is 16 amino acids. The CDR3 bases are TGTGCCAGCAGTTACCCTAGAGGGCAGGGCAATCAGCCCCAGCATTTT. It translates to CASSYPRGQGNQPQHF.

This clonotype was picked up many times. This sequence joins TRBV4-1 and TRBJ2-7; tentative D call: TRBD2 (6 bases). Germline V CDR1 and CDR2: MGHRA, YSYEKL. This CDR3 contains 15 residues. Trimming took off 3 bases at V and 3 bases at J, with 15 bases between the two ends. Here the CDR3 reads CASSQAGTSIYEQYF. The DNA for the CDR3 is TGCGCCAGCAGCCAGGCCGGGACTTCCATCTACGAGCAGTACTTC.

V gene TRBV3-1 combines with J gene TRBJ1-4; D might be TRBD1 (5 bases). The CDR3 is 15 residues long. CDR1 is LGHDT, CDR2 YNNKEL, per germline (reference sequence). With 1 base removed from V and 7 bases from J, the gap between germline ends came to 13 bases. The CDR3 DNA sequence: TGTGCCAGCAGCCAAGCCCTTGGGACCGGTGAAAAACTGTTTTTT. This encodes CASSQALGTGEKLFF. The full variable domain, its missing parts supplied by reference TRBV3-1 and TRBJ1-4, is DTAVSQTPKYLVTQMGNDKSIKCEQNLGHDTMYWYKQDSKKFLKIMFSYNNKELIINETVPNRFSPKSPDKAHLNLHINSLELGDSAVYFCASSQALGTGEKLFFGSGTQLSVL.

This clonotype is large (0.1 to 1%). V gene TRBV10-3 combines with J gene TRBJ2-3; TRBD1 aligns across 7 bases. Germline CDR1 is ENHRY and CDR2 is SYGVKD. The CDR3 is made up of 15 amino acids. V dropped 4 bases and J dropped 0; count of bases not matched to a gene: 4. The CDR3 is CAISAGTASTDTQYF. The CDR3 nucleotides read TGTGCCATCAGTGCCGGGACAGCGAGCACAGATACGCAGTATTTT.

The V gene is TRBV2, the J gene TRBJ2-1, with 12 bases identical to TRBD2. Germline lookup yields CDR1 SNHLY and CDR2 FYNNEI. V trimming: 4 bases; J trimming: 3 bases; junction bases outside the gene matches: 1. CDR3 length equals 15 residues. CDR3 loop: CASSGLAGDYNEQFF. The CDR3 DNA is TGTGCCAGCAGTGGACTAGCGGGGGACTACAATGAGCAGTTCTTC.

This clonotype was detected a few times. The chain carries TRBV28 and TRBJ1-1; D possibly corresponds to TRBD1 (6 bases). The CDR3 extends over 16 amino acids. V was cut by 3 bases and J by 0 bases, with 14 bases left in between. CDR1 MDHEN and CDR2 SYDVKM come from the germline V gene. CDR3 in amino acids: CASSFWDTRMNTEAFF. In nucleotides, the CDR3 is TGTGCCAGCAGTTTTTGGGACACTCGGATGAACACTGAAGCTTTCTTT.

This clonotype was observed a few times. V and J are TRBV12-3 or TRBV12-4 and TRBJ2-6, with unresolved D. Trimming stripped 9 bases from V and 4 bases from J, with 10 bases between. CDR3 size: 13 residues. As DNA, the CDR3 is TGTGCCAGTATTCAGGCGGGGGCCAACGTCCTGACTTTC. Its translation: CASIQAGANVLTF.

This clonotype was seen at least ten times. The rearrangement links TRBV6-5 to TRBJ2-7, with 8 bases identical to TRBD1. CDR3 length equals 14 residues. V was pared by 5 bases and J by 1 base, with 4 bases of the junction left unmatched. CDR1 is MNHEY and CDR2 is SVGAGI in the germline V gene. CDR3 nucleotide sequence: TGTGCCAGCAGTCGGACAGGGCCATCCTACGAGCAGTACTTC. Residues: CASSRTGPSYEQYF.

This clonotype has at least ten counts. The V and J genes are TRBV6-2 or TRBV6-3 and TRBJ2-1; 11 bases map to TRBD2. Germline trimming cut 0 bases from V and 9 bases from J; bases unmatched to any gene: 7. Germline V CDR1 and CDR2: MNHEY, SVGEGT. This CDR3 spans 16 amino acids. The chain's CDR3 is CASSYSGLAGGGEQFF. The CDR3 region has the DNA TGTGCCAGCAGTTACTCAGGCCTAGCGGGAGGTGGTGAGCAGTTCTTC.

This clonotype is medium-sized (0.01 to 0.1%). The chain has TRBV7-9 and TRBJ2-1; 14 bases line up with TRBD2. V shed 2 bases and J 7 bases; nucleotides not matched to a gene: 16. The CDR3 contains 20 residues. Germline V lookup: CDR1 SEHNR, CDR2 FQNEAQ (reference sequence). CDR3 nucleotide sequence: TGTGCCAGCAGCTTATTTCCTGGGACTAGCGGGAGACCGATATCGAATGAGCAGTTCTTC. It translates to CASSLFPGTSGRPISNEQFF.

This clonotype was found many times. The chain recombines TRBV5-1 with TRBJ2-5; weak D call: TRBD1 (5 bases). V lost 1 base and J lost 4, with 8 bases in between. This CDR3 is built from 13 residues. In germline, CDR1 is SGHRS, CDR2 YFSETQ. This CDR3 reads CASSLLGAETQYF. The CDR3, as DNA: TGCGCCAGCAGCTTGCTAGGGGCAGAGACCCAGTACTTC.

This clonotype was seen repeatedly, ten times or more. J is TRBJ2-6 and V is TRBV7-2, with D tentatively TRBD2 (6 bases). Trimming took off 5 bases at V and 1 base at J, with 9 bases between the two ends. CDR1 is SGHTA, CDR2 FQGNSA, per germline. This CDR3 has 15 amino acids. The CDR3 bases are TGTGCCAGCAGCCCCGCGGGATCTGGGGCCAACGTCCTGACTTTC. Its translation is CASSPAGSGANVLTF.